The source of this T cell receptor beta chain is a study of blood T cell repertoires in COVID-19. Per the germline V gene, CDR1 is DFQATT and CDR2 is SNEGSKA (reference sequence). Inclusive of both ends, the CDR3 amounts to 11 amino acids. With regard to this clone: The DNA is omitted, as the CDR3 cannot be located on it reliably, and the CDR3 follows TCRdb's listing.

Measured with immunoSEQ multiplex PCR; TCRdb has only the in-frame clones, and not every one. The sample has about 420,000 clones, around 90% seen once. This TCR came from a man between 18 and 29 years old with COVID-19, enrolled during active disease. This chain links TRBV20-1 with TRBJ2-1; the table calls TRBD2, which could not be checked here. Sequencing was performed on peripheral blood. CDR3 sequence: CSARVGGGSFF.